Described below is a single T cell receptor beta chain sequence and its context. Its target antigen remains unknown. The record has no base qualities; no much larger clone is one base away. The donors were healthy, HIV-negative adults who had no recently reported acute infections or vaccinations. Every donor was a Caucasian adult living in Nashville, Tennessee, USA. Magnetic negative selection was used to enrich CD4+ T cells, after which naive cells were positively selected on CD45RA and the negative fraction became the memory subset. Blood was obtained by leukapheresis, after which PBMCs were separated by Ficoll-Histopaque density gradient centrifugation and cryopreserved in liquid nitrogen vapor phase. Purity and quantity of every magnetically sorted T cell population were checked by analytical flow cytometry. From each sorted fraction, genomic DNA was isolated and quantified by UV absorbance on a Nanodrop 2000c.

Using the deep immunoSEQ assay, TCR CDR3 regions were amplified from genomic DNA by multiplex PCR. Extracted genomic DNA from each cell subset was spread evenly across all wells of several immunoSEQ 96-well plates, with each plate serving as a replicate. For sorted subsets, 200 to 250 ng of genomic DNA, equivalent to 25,000 to 35,000 T cell genomes, went into each replicate PCR. Purified libraries were measured with a Qubit 3.0 fluorometer, size-checked on a Bioanalyzer 2100, and measured again with the KAPA Library Quantification kit. Each immunoSEQ 96-well plate was sequenced on its own single-read 150-cycle Illumina NextSeq 550 flow cell. Under the source paper's analysis protocol: Because only junctional sequences without quality scores were contained in the immunoSEQ output, filtering matching that applied to full-length reads could not be performed. To assign V/J genes and CDR3, sequences were annotated against IMGT germline references using PyIR, a Python wrapper for IgBLAST v1.9. Reads were removed for weak V/J assignments (E-value above 1e-6), missing CDR3, stop codons, out-of-frame junctions, or ambiguous translated residues. V3J clonotypes were defined as sequences sharing the same inferred V gene, J gene, and CDR3 amino acid sequence. The percentage overlap between two repertoires was calculated by dividing the number of shared unique clonotypes by the size of the smaller repertoire. Repertoire richness was assessed with RTK rarefaction, the Chao1 estimator, and Recon v2.1 estimates of unobserved clonotypes. Generation probabilities for all TCRbeta clonotypes obtained by the gDNA method from several donors were computed using OLGA. The source is immuneACCESS, and TCRdb retained only in-frame sequences with V and J called. Part of the clones is not carried over; for the studies checked, unresolved V genes explain less than half of this, and the remainder is unexplained. The DNA gave D and trimming, while V, J and clone size come from that table. Counted in this sample were roughly 2.2 million clones; over 90% of them appeared once. The ten largest make up about 0.39% of the sample.

The sample comes from a study of shared clonotypes between healthy human individuals (dated by TCRdb to the early 2020s). Regarding the study in general: The cohort included three men and two women between 18 and 49 years of age. The study deeply sequenced blood TCR repertoires of about 5 healthy adults to estimate repertoire size and the extent of clonotype sharing between individuals. Per donor, leukapheresis produced somewhere between about 0.9 and 9.5 billion PBMCs. To increase sequencing depth and limit assay-specific biases, TCR repertoire library preparation and sequencing were carried out by different laboratories using diverse techniques. For each donor, three plates each were used for CD4 naive and CD4 memory, two plates were used for CD8 naive, and one plate was used for CD8 memory.

The CDR3 measures 14 amino acids from cysteine to phenylalanine. Kept here is only the CDR3 DNA, which spans 42 bases and is read in frame from base 1. The germline V gene encodes CDR1 MDHEN and CDR2 SYDVKM. V is reduced by 7 bases and J by 1 base, leaving a spacing of 13 bases between them. Study-level results and caveats: When a handful of donors were compared, the shared fraction of clonotypes was 5% to 6.5% for naive CD4, 3.5% to 4% for naive CD8, 2% to 2.5% for memory CD4, and 0.35% to 0.4% for memory CD8. The small number of donors limited the genetic and exposure-history diversity represented. Even with the large sequencing depth, rarefaction of the sorted-subset datasets indicated that sequencing was incomplete. Naive subsets generally had larger estimated clonotype richness than memory subsets did. Only blood was sampled, and tissue TCR repertoires likely differ from those in blood. Based on pairwise subsampling, the degree of clonotype sharing among donors was expected to be affected by sequencing depth. Clonotypes shared by all four sorted-subset donors showed higher generation probabilities than non-shared clonotypes.

Material for sequencing was naive CD4+ T cells from PBMCs. The sample's cell subset or site label, in plain terms: CD45RA+ positively selected. The chain uses TRBV28 and TRBJ1-1; TRBD1 is a possible D gene, resting on 6 matching bases. The source is a man younger than 30 in good health. Some clones in this sample may be carry-over from other donors' samples. The nucleotide sequence reads TGTGCCAGCATAGAGGGGGGCGGGAACACTGAAGCTTTCTTT. The translation is CASIEGGGNTEAFF. The full variable domain, with segments outside the CDR3 supplied by the reference TRBV28 and TRBJ1-1 proteins, appears as DVKVTQSSRYLVKRTGEKVFLECVQDMDHENMFWYRQDPGLGLRLIYFSYDVKMKEKGDIPEGYSVSREKKERFSLILESASTNQTSMYLCASIEGGGNTEAFFGQGTRLTVV.